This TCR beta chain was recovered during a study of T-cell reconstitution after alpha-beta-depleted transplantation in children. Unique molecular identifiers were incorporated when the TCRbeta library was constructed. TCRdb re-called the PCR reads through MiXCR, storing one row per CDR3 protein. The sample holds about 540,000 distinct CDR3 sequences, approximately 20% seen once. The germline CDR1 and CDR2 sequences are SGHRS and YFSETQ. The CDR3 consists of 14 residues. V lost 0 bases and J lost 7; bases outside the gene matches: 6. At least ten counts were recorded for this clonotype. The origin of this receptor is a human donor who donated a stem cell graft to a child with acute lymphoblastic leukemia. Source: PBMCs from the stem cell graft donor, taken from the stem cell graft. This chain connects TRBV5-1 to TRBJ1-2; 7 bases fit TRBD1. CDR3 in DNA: TGCGCCAGCAGCTTGGACAGGGGAGGAGGTGGCTACACCTTC. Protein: CASSLDRGGGGYTF.